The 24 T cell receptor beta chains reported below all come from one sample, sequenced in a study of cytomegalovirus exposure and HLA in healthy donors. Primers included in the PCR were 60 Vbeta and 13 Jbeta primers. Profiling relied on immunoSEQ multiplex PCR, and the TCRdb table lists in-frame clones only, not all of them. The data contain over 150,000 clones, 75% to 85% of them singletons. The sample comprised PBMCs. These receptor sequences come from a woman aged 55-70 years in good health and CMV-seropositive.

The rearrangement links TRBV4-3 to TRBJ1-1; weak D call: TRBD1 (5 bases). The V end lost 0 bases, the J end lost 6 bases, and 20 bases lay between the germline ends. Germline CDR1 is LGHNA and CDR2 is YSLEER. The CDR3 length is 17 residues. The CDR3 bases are TGCGCCAGCAGCCAAGATTGGGGGGGAAGATTGTTCGCTGAAGCTTTCTTT. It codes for CASSQDWGGRLFAEAFF.

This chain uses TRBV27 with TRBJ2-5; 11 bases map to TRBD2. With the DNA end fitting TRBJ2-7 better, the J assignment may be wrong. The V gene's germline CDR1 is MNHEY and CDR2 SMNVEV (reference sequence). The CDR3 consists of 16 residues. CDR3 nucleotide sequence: TGTGCCAGCAGTTTAACGGCTGCTAGCGGGAGGTACGAGCAGTACTTC. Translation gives CASSLTAASGRYEQYF.

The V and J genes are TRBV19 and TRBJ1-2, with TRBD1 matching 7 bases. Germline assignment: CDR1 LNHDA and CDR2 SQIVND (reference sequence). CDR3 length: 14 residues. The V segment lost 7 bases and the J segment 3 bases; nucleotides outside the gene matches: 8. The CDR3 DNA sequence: TGTGCCAGTACCCCCGACAGGGTCTACTATGGCTACACCTTC. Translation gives CASTPDRVYYGYTF.

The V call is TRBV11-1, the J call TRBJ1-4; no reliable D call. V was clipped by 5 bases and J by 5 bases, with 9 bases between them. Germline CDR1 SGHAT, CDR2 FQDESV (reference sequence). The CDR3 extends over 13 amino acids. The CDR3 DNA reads TGTGCCAGCAGCCGAACAAGAAATGAAAAACTGTTTTTT. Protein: CASSRTRNEKLFF.

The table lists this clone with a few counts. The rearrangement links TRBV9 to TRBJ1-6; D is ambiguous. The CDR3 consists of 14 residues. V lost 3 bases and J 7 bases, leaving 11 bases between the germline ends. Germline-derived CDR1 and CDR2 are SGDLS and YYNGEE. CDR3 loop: CASSGFRENSPLHF. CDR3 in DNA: TGTGCCAGCAGCGGATTTCGGGAAAATTCACCCCTCCACTTT.

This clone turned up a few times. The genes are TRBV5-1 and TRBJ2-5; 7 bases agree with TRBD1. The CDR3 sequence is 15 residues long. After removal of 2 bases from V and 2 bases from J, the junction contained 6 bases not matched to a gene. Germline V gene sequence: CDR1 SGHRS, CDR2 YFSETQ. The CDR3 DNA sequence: TGCGCCAGCAGCTTCGGACAGGCCCAACAAGAGACCCAGTACTTC. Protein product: CASSFGQAQQETQYF.

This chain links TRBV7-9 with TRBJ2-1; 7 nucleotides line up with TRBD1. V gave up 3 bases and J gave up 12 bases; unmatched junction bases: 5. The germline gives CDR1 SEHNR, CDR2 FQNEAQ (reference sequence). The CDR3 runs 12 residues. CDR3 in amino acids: CASSFSRDRQFF. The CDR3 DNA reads TGTGCCAGCAGCTTCTCCCGGGACAGGCAGTTCTTC. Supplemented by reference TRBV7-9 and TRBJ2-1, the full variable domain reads DTGVSQNPRHKITKRGQNVTFRCDPISEHNRLYWYRQTLGQGPEFLTYFQNEAQLEKSRLLSDRFSAERPKGSFSTLEIQRTEQGDSAMYLCASSFSRDRQFFGPGTRLTVL.

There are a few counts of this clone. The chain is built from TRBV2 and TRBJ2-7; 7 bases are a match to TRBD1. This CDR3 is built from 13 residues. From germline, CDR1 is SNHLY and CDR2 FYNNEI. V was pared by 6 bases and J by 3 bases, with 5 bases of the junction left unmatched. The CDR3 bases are TGTGCCAGCAGAGGGGACAGTAACTACGAGCAGTACTTC. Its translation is CASRGDSNYEQYF.

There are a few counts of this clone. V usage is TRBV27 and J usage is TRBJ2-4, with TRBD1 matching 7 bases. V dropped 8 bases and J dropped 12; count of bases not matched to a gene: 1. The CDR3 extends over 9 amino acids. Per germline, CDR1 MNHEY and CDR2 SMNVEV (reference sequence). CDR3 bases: TGTGCCAGCCGGGACAGTCAGTACTTC. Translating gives CASRDSQYF.

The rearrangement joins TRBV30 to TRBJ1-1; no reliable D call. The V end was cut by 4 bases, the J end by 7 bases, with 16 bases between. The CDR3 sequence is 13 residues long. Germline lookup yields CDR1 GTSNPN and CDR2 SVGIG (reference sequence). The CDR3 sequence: CAWTVGVTVEAFF. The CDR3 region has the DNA TGTGCCTGGACGGTTGGTGTAACGGTTGAAGCTTTCTTT. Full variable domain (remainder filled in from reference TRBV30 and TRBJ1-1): SQTIHQWPATLVQPVGSPLSLECTVEGTSNPNLYWYRQAAGRGLQLLFYSVGIGQISSEVPQNLSASRPQDRQFILSSKKLLLSDSGFYLCAWTVGVTVEAFFGQGTRLTVV.

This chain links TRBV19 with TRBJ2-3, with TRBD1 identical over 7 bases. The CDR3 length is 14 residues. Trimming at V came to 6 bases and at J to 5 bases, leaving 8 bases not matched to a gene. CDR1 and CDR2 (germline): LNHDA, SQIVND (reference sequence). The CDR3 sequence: CASSLRGIGDTQYF. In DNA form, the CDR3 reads TGTGCCAGTAGCCTCAGGGGGATCGGAGATACGCAGTATTTT.

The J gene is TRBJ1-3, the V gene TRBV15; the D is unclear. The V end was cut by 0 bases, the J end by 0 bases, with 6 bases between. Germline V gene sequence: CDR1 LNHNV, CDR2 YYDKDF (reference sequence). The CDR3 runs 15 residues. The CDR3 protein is CATSRDTFSGNTIYF. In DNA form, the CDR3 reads TGTGCCACCAGCAGAGATACTTTCTCTGGAAACACCATATATTTT.

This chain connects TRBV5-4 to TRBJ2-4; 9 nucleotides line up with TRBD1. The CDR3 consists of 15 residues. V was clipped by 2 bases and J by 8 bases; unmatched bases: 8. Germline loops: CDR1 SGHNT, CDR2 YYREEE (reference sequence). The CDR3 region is CASSFPGQGRDIQYF. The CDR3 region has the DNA TGTGCCAGCAGCTTCCCCGGACAGGGGAGGGACATTCAGTACTTC.

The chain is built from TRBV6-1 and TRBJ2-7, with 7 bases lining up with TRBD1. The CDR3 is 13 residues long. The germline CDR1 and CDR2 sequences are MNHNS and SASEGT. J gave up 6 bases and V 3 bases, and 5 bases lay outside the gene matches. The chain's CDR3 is CASSEGRGFEQYF. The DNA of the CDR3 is TGTGCCAGCAGTGAGGGCAGGGGGTTCGAGCAGTACTTC.

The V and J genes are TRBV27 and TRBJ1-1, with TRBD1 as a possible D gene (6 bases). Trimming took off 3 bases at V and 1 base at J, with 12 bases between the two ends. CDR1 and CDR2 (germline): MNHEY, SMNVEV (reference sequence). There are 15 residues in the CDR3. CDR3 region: CASSLNRVRNTEAFF. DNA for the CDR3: TGTGCCAGCAGTTTGAACAGGGTGAGGAACACTGAAGCTTTCTTT.

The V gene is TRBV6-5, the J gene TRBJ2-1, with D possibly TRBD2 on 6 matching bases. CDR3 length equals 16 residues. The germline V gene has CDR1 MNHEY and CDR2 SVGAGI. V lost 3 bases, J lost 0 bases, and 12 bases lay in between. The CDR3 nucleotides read TGTGCCAGCAGTTATTCGGGAGTCAGCTCCTACAATGAGCAGTTCTTC. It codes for CASSYSGVSSYNEQFF.

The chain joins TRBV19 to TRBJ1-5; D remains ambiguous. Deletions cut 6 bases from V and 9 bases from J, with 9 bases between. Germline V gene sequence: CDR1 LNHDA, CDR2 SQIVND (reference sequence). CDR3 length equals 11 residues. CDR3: CASSQLGPQHF. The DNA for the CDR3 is TGTGCCAGTAGCCAACTTGGGCCCCAGCATTTT.

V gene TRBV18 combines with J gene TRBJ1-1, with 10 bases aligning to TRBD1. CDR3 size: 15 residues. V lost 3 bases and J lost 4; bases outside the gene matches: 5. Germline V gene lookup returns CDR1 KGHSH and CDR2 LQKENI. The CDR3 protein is CASSPSGQGVTEAFF. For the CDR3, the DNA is TGTGCCAGCTCACCGAGTGGACAGGGGGTCACTGAAGCTTTCTTT.

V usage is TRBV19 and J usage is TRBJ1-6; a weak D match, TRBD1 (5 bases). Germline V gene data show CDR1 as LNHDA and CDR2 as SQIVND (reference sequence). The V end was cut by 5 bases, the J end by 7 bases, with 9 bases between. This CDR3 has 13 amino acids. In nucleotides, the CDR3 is TGTGCCAGTAGTCCCCGACAGAATTCACCCCTCCACTTT. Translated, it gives CASSPRQNSPLHF.

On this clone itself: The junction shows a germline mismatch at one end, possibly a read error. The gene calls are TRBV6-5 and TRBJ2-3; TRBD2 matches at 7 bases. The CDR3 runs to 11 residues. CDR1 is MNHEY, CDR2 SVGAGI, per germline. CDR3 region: CASSEAAGVDF. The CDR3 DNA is TGTGCCAGCAGTGAAGCGGCGGGAGTTGATTTT.

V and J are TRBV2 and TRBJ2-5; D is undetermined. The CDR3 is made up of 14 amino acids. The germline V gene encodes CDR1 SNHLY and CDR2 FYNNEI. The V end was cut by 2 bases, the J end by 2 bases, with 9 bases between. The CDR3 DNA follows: TGTGCCAGCAGTGAAACCCGCCAGCAAGAGACCCAGTACTTC. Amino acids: CASSETRQQETQYF.

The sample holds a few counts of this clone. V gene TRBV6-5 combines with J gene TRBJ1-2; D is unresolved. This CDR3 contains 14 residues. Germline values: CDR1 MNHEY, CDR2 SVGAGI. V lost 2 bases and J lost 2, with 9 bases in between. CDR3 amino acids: CASSYSRINYGYTF. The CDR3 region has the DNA TGTGCCAGCAGTTACAGCAGGATCAACTATGGCTACACCTTC.

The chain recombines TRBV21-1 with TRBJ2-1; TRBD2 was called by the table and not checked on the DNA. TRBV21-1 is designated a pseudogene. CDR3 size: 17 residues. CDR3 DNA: TGTGCCAGCAGCAAAGGTATTCGGGTCCAAGCCTACAATGAGCAGTTCTTC. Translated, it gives CASSKGIRVQAYNEQFF.

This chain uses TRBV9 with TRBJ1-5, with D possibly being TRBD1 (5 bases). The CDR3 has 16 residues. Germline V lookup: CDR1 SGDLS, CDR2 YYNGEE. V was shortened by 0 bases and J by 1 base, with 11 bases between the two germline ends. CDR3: CASSVGQGGSNQPQHF. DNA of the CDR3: TGTGCCAGCAGCGTAGGCCAGGGAGGGAGCAATCAGCCCCAGCATTTT.